Each of the 26 T cell receptor beta chains below was sequenced from the same sample in a study of T cells in Graves' hyperthyroidism and ophthalmopathy. TCR beta CDR3 region amplification was performed from RNA transcripts. The HTBI set primed first-round TCR CDR3 RT-PCR. TCRdb called the multiplex PCR reads again in MiXCR, with one record for every CDR3 protein. Seen here are about 570,000 distinct CDR3 sequences, under 60% observed once, and the top ten hold 15% to 20%. Source material: peripheral blood or thyroid tissue (not recorded which). The source is an adult woman with Graves' disease, either hyperthyroidism or ophthalmopathy (not recorded which).

This clonotype was detected only a few times. The V call is TRBV5-6, the J call TRBJ1-1; TRBD1 is a possible D gene (6 bases). CDR1 and CDR2 (germline): SGHDT, YYEEEE. The V and J ends lost 5 bases and 4 bases respectively, with 15 bases between them. This CDR3 has 14 residues. CDR3 DNA: TGTGCCAGCAGTTTCAGAGGGGGGGGCACTGAAGCTTTCTTT. Amino acid sequence: CASSFRGGGTEAFF.

This clonotype was observed at least ten times. The V and J genes are TRBV20-1 and TRBJ2-7; 8 bases line up with TRBD2. CDR3 length: 15 amino acids. Germline-derived CDR1 and CDR2 are DFQATT and SNEGSKA (reference sequence). The V segment lost 6 bases and the J segment 0 bases; nucleotides outside the gene matches: 10. CDR3 DNA: TGCAGTGCGGGAGTTAGGCGGGAGGCCTCCTACGAGCAGTACTTC. Translation: CSAGVRREASYEQYF.

The chain has TRBV28 and TRBJ1-2; possibly TRBD1 for D (5 bases). CDR1 MDHEN and CDR2 SYDVKM come from the germline V gene. The CDR3 loop spans 13 amino acids. Trimming shortened V by 5 bases and J by 6 bases, and 13 bases separated the two germline ends. CDR3 region: CASSASGTHGYTF. The CDR3 nucleotides are TGTGCCAGCAGTGCGTCCGGGACGCATGGCTACACCTTC.

This chain links TRBV20-1 with TRBJ2-7; D is perhaps TRBD1 (6 bases). The CDR3 runs to 13 residues. Per the germline V gene, CDR1 is DFQATT and CDR2 is SNEGSKA (reference sequence). DNA of the CDR3: TGCAGCCTACAGGGTCCCCACTCCTACGAGCAGTACTTC. It specifies CSLQGPHSYEQYF.

As for this clonotype: An end of the junction does not agree with germline; a read error may underlie this. The genes are TRBV7-2 and TRBJ1-1, with a possible D match to TRBD1 (5 bases). The CDR3 is 12 amino acids. Per germline, CDR1 SGHTA and CDR2 FQGNSA. The CDR3 region is CASSGRGTEASF. In nucleotides, the CDR3 is TGTGCCAGCAGCGGTCGGGGGACTGAAGCTTCCTTT.

The V call is TRBV10-3, the J call TRBJ1-1, with a possible D match to TRBD1 (5 bases). This CDR3 contains 13 residues. Germline CDR1 is ENHRY and CDR2 is SYGVKD. The CDR3 loop is CATGRGKNTEAFF. The CDR3 coding sequence is TGTGCAACCGGACGGGGGAAGAACACTGAAGCTTTCTTT.

There are many counts of this clonotype. The chain uses TRBV18 and TRBJ2-7, with 9 bases identical to TRBD1. Germline trimming cut 5 bases from V and 6 bases from J; bases unmatched to any gene: 2. The CDR3 loop spans 12 amino acids. Germline loops: CDR1 KGHSH, CDR2 LQKENI. In DNA, the CDR3 is TGTGCCAGCTCATCACAGGGGGCCGAGCAGTACTTC. Translated: CASSSQGAEQYF.

The table lists this clonotype with a few counts. The CDR3 DNA reads as TGCAGCGTTGGACCGGGATCCTACGAGCAGTACTTC. It is translated as CSVGPGSYEQYF. The chain carries TRBV29-1 and TRBJ2-7, with a tentative D call TRBD2 (5 bases). Germline V gene sequence: CDR1 SQVTM, CDR2 ANQGSEA. Trimming removed 4 bases at V and 1 base at J, with 8 bases between. The CDR3 covers 12 residues.

In its sample, this clonotype was seen many times. The J gene is TRBJ1-1, the V gene TRBV29-1; maybe TRBD1 (6 bases). Trimming cost V 6 bases and J 3 bases, with 14 bases left between them. CDR3 length: 13 residues. Per the germline V gene, CDR1 is SQVTM and CDR2 is ANQGSEA. The CDR3 sequence is CSVPTGGDTEAFF. As DNA, the CDR3 is TGCAGCGTCCCGACAGGCGGCGACACTGAAGCTTTCTTT.

The table lists this clonotype with many counts. V gene TRBV20-1 combines with J gene TRBJ2-7; D is undetermined. The CDR3 runs 13 residues. Germline V gene lookup returns CDR1 DFQATT and CDR2 SNEGSKA (reference sequence). V gave up 2 bases and J gave up 7 bases, with 15 bases separating them. The CDR3 bases are TGCAGTGCTAGACTCCGAACGCGCTCGGAGCAGTACTTC. This gives the protein CSARLRTRSEQYF.

This clonotype was detected only a few times. This chain connects TRBV15 to TRBJ1-2; maybe TRBD1 (6 bases). CDR3 length: 15 residues. Germline V gives CDR1 LNHNV, CDR2 YYDKDF (reference sequence). The V end lost 3 bases, the J end lost 3 bases, and 14 bases lay between the germline ends. DNA of the CDR3: TGTGCCACCAGCAGCTGGACAGAGAGCGACTATGGCTACACCTTC. Translating it yields CATSSWTESDYGYTF.

The rearrangement links TRBV7-6 to TRBJ1-2; 7 bases map to TRBD1. The CDR3 is made up of 15 amino acids. With 5 bases clipped from V and 7 bases from J, the junction kept 13 bases outside the gene matches. The germline V gene has CDR1 SGHVS and CDR2 FNYEAQ. The CDR3 region is CASSPTGLLSFGYTF. The CDR3 DNA is TGTGCCAGCAGCCCGACAGGGCTACTGTCTTTTGGCTACACCTTC.

On this clonotype itself: This clone may be a read error of a much larger clone one base away. This chain connects TRBV7-2 to TRBJ1-1, with D possibly TRBD1 on 6 matching bases. Germline CDR1 and CDR2: SGHTA and FQGNSA. V was trimmed by 6 bases and J by 6 bases, leaving 8 bases between them. This CDR3 is built from 11 residues. The CDR3 here is CASRGAAEAFF. The CDR3 DNA follows: TGTGCCAGCAGGGGGGCCGCTGAAGCTTTCTTT.

J is TRBJ2-1 and V is TRBV20-1, with TRBD2 identical over 12 bases. The CDR3 has 16 residues. V trimming: 6 bases; J trimming: 9 bases; junction bases outside the gene matches: 15. Germline V gene data show CDR1 as DFQATT and CDR2 as SNEGSKA (reference sequence). The CDR3 nucleotides are TGCAGTGCGGTTCCCCACCGGACTAGCGGGACGAGTGAGCAGTTCTTC. Translation: CSAVPHRTSGTSEQFF.

The chain combines TRBV6-1 with TRBJ1-1, with 9 bases that match TRBD1. Trimming removed 1 base from V and 5 bases from J; junction bases left unmatched: 5. The CDR3 contains 15 residues. Germline V CDR1 and CDR2: MNHNS, SASEGT. CDR3 nucleotide sequence: TGTGCCAGCAGTGAAGATGACAGGGGGAGGACTGAAGCTTTCTTT. This sequence encodes CASSEDDRGRTEAFF.

This clonotype was detected a few times. The chain is built from TRBV2 and TRBJ2-7, with D uncertain. The CDR3 consists of 13 residues. Per the germline V gene, CDR1 is SNHLY and CDR2 is FYNNEI. Trimming removed 8 bases at V and 0 bases at J, with 11 bases between. CDR3 DNA: TGTGCCAGCTCCGAGTTGAGCTCCTACGAGCAGTACTTC. Protein: CASSELSSYEQYF.

V and J are TRBV2 and TRBJ2-7, with D perhaps TRBD1 (6 bases). V lost 2 bases and J lost 8, with 13 bases in between. The CDR3 extends over 13 amino acids. Germline CDR1 SNHLY, CDR2 FYNNEI. CDR3 protein: CASSENRAGQQYF. The CDR3 DNA follows: TGTGCCAGCAGTGAAAACAGGGCCGGGCAGCAGTACTTC.

This clonotype was seen ten or more times. This chain uses TRBV20-1 with TRBJ1-4; possible D gene TRBD1, 5 bases. Trimming removed 4 bases from V and 0 bases from J, with 12 bases in between. The CDR3 contains 15 residues. In germline, CDR1 is DFQATT, CDR2 SNEGSKA (reference sequence). The CDR3 here is CSAIRQGPTNEKLFF. The CDR3 region has the DNA TGCAGTGCTATCCGGCAGGGACCAACTAATGAAAAACTGTTTTTT.

The chain links TRBV5-1 to TRBJ2-5, with 7 nucleotides matching TRBD1. The CDR3 consists of 16 residues. V lost 4 bases to trimming and J lost 3 bases; unmatched junction nucleotides: 12. The germline V gene has CDR1 SGHRS and CDR2 YFSETQ. The CDR3 sequence is CASSPRQGGLEETQYF. Here the CDR3 DNA reads TGCGCCAGCAGCCCCAGACAGGGTGGACTGGAAGAGACCCAGTACTTC.

This clonotype was observed a handful of times. The chain has TRBV12-3 or TRBV12-4 and TRBJ2-7; perhaps TRBD2 as D (5 bases). The CDR3 extends over 16 amino acids. Deletions cut 2 bases from V and 4 bases from J, with 18 bases between. DNA of the CDR3: TGTGCCAGCAGTTTATCGATAGCTAGCCTCCCGTACGAGCAGTACTTC. Encoded protein: CASSLSIASLPYEQYF.

The V and J genes are TRBV20-1 and TRBJ2-5, with 8 bases that match TRBD1. J gave up 3 bases and V 4 bases, and 4 bases lay outside the gene matches. Germline V gene data show CDR1 as DFQATT and CDR2 as SNEGSKA (reference sequence). There are 13 residues in the CDR3. As DNA, the CDR3 is TGCAGTGCTACCCGGACAGGGAAAGAGACCCAGTACTTC. Its protein is CSATRTGKETQYF.

CDR3 nucleotides: TGCAGTGCTAGCCGTCTGGGGCGGCCTGAAGCTTTCTTT. Amino acid sequence: CSASRLGRPEAFF. This rearrangement joins TRBV20-1 to TRBJ1-1; possible D gene TRBD1, 5 bases. This CDR3 has 13 amino acids. Between the trimmed V and J ends, which lost 3 bases and 6 bases, there was a span of 14 bases. Germline values: CDR1 DFQATT, CDR2 SNEGSKA (reference sequence).

This clonotype was seen more than once but under ten times. The chain uses TRBV29-1 and TRBJ2-2; perhaps D is TRBD1 or TRBD2 (5 bases each). Germline lookup yields CDR1 SQVTM and CDR2 ANQGSEA. The CDR3 has 15 amino acids. Trimming took off 4 bases at V and 0 bases at J, with 12 bases between the two ends. CDR3 DNA sequence: TGCAGCGTTGGTGGGGGAGATACGAACACCGGGGAGCTGTTTTTT. Its translation: CSVGGGDTNTGELFF.

This clonotype was detected ten times or more. The chain couples TRBV12-3 or TRBV12-4 to TRBJ2-5, with D possibly TRBD1 on 6 matching bases. CDR3 size: 14 residues. Trimming shortened V by 6 bases and J by 5 bases, and 16 bases separated the two germline ends. The CDR3 region is CASRPTGQTETQYF. Written as DNA, the CDR3 is TGTGCCAGCAGACCGACAGGTCAGACGGAGACCCAGTACTTC.

The chain links TRBV30 to TRBJ1-6, with unresolved D. The CDR3 is 17 residues long. Per germline, CDR1 GTSNPN and CDR2 SVGIG (reference sequence). V lost 2 bases and J 2 bases, leaving 16 bases between the germline ends. CDR3: CAWSPIDSRTYNSPLHF. The CDR3 nucleotides read TGTGCCTGGAGTCCTATCGACTCAAGGACCTATAATTCACCCCTCCACTTT.

Concerning this clonotype: This could be a read error, since a much larger clone is one nucleotide away. The rearrangement uses TRBV28 and TRBJ1-6; D may be TRBD1 (6 bases). From germline, CDR1 is MDHEN and CDR2 SYDVKM. V lost 6 bases, J lost 10 bases, and 16 bases lay in between. This CDR3 is 14 amino acids long. The CDR3 here is CASSLGKGGSPLHF. CDR3 nucleotide sequence: TGTGCCAGCAGCCTAGGCAAGGGGGGATCACCCCTCCACTTT.